This passage covers 29 T cell receptor beta chains from one sample sequenced in a study of blood T cell repertoires in COVID-19. Generated by immunoSEQ multiplex PCR, the TCRdb table keeps only in-frame clones and is missing some. The table has roughly 300,000 clones, over 75% seen once. The source material was PBMCs or T cells enriched from blood (not recorded which). These TCRs come from a woman in her twenties or thirties who had recovered from COVID-19.

V gene TRBV7-8 combines with J gene TRBJ1-6, with 7 nucleotides matching TRBD1. Trimming at V came to 5 bases and at J to 4 bases, leaving 8 bases not matched to a gene. This CDR3 has 16 amino acids. CDR1 is SGHVS, CDR2 FQNEAQ, per germline. CDR3 nucleotides: TGTGCCAGCAGCCCAAGGGACAGACCATATAATTCACCCCTCCACTTT. Residues: CASSPRDRPYNSPLHF.

The chain has TRBV5-4 and TRBJ2-6; 9 positions match TRBD2. V lost 4 bases and J lost 0; bases outside the gene matches: 8. CDR3 length equals 18 residues. Looked up from germline, CDR1 is SGHNT and CDR2 is YYREEE (reference sequence). This CDR3 reads CASSPGLALLSGANVLTF. Written as DNA, the CDR3 is TGTGCCAGCAGCCCGGGACTAGCTCTCCTCTCTGGGGCCAACGTCCTGACTTTC.

The gene calls are TRBV5-8 and TRBJ1-1; 7 positions agree with TRBD1. Losses at the gene ends were 3 bases for V and 6 bases for J; bases not matched to a gene: 11. Germline values: CDR1 SGHTS, CDR2 YDEGEE. The CDR3 spans 15 residues. CDR3 DNA sequence: TGTGCCAGCAGCTGGACGGCAGGGGGTAGTGCTGAAGCTTTCTTT. Amino acids: CASSWTAGGSAEAFF.

This rearrangement joins TRBV15 to TRBJ1-2, with 9 bases that match TRBD1. Germline CDR1 is LNHNV and CDR2 is YYDKDF (reference sequence). CDR3 size: 15 residues. Trimming took 0 bases from V and 3 from J; bases not matched to a gene: 2. CDR3 nucleotides: TGTGCCACCAGCAGAGATAGGACAGGGGACTATGGCTACACCTTC. Amino acid sequence: CATSRDRTGDYGYTF.

This clone was picked up one time. The J gene is TRBJ1-2, the V gene TRBV7-9, with D unclear. Germline V gene sequence: CDR1 SEHNR, CDR2 FQNEAQ (reference sequence). The CDR3 length is 17 residues. Between the trimmed V and J ends, which lost 0 bases and 6 bases, there was a span of 20 bases. The chain's CDR3 is CASSLAAFVSLQDGYTF. CDR3 sequence (DNA): TGTGCCAGCAGCTTAGCGGCCTTTGTCAGTTTGCAAGATGGCTACACCTTC.

This rearrangement joins TRBV27 to TRBJ1-2; 7 positions match TRBD1. This CDR3 spans 14 amino acids. Germline assignment: CDR1 MNHEY and CDR2 SMNVEV (reference sequence). The V and J ends lost 5 bases and 4 bases, in that order; junction bases with no gene match: 7. This chain's CDR3 is CASSPGTATYGYTF. DNA for the CDR3: TGTGCCAGCAGTCCCGGGACAGCAACCTATGGCTACACCTTC.

The rearrangement uses TRBV5-1 and TRBJ2-3; a possible D gene is TRBD1 (6 bases). V gave up 7 bases and J gave up 7 bases, with 16 bases separating them. The germline gives CDR1 SGHRS, CDR2 YFSETQ. This CDR3 has 13 amino acids. CDR3 bases: TGCGCCAGCCACGACGCAGGGGTCAATACGCAGTATTTT. As protein: CASHDAGVNTQYF.

This sequence joins TRBV5-1 and TRBJ2-5, with 7 bases matching TRBD1. From germline, CDR1 is SGHRS and CDR2 YFSETQ. The V and J ends lost 4 bases and 2 bases, in that order; junction bases with no gene match: 8. The CDR3 is 15 residues long. CDR3 residues: CASSPATGQQETQYF. DNA for the CDR3: TGCGCCAGCAGCCCGGCGACAGGGCAGCAAGAGACCCAGTACTTC.

This clone was recorded a few times. This rearrangement joins TRBV27 to TRBJ1-1, with a weak D call TRBD1 (6 bases). The germline gives CDR1 MNHEY, CDR2 SMNVEV (reference sequence). This CDR3 has 14 amino acids. Trimming stripped 3 bases from V and 3 bases from J, with 11 bases between. The CDR3 sequence is CASSLTGGDTEAFF. The CDR3 DNA reads TGTGCCAGCAGTTTGACGGGGGGCGACACTGAAGCTTTCTTT.

The chain uses TRBV6-5 and TRBJ1-1; 11 nucleotides line up with TRBD1. Germline V gene sequence: CDR1 MNHEY, CDR2 SVGAGI. There are 15 residues in the CDR3. V trimming: 7 bases; J trimming: 9 bases; junction bases outside the gene matches: 13. The CDR3 loop is CASIRQGQGGGKAFF. CDR3 nucleotides: TGTGCCAGCATTCGCCAGGGACAGGGGGGTGGGAAAGCTTTCTTT.

This clone has just one count. The genes are TRBV5-1 and TRBJ1-1; D is unresolved. Germline V gene sequence: CDR1 SGHRS, CDR2 YFSETQ. V gave up 4 bases and J gave up 6 bases, with 16 bases separating them. The CDR3 has 14 residues. The CDR3 DNA sequence: TGCGCCAGCAGCGCGGACTACCCTAGGGCTGAAGCTTTCTTT. This codes for CASSADYPRAEAFF.

V usage is TRBV9 and J usage is TRBJ1-3; 7 bases line up with TRBD1. CDR1 SGDLS and CDR2 YYNGEE come from the germline V gene. The CDR3 consists of 15 residues. After removal of 3 bases from V and 8 bases from J, the junction contained 11 bases not matched to a gene. Written as DNA, the CDR3 is TGTGCCAGCAGCGCGACAGGGTCCGGAGGCTACACCATATATTTT. Translated, it gives CASSATGSGGYTIYF.

The CDR3 loop is CASSPRRGAEETQYF. CDR3 DNA sequence: TGTGCCAGCAGCCCCCGCCGAGGTGCAGAAGAGACCCAGTACTTC. The chain links TRBV7-9 to TRBJ2-5; D unclear. The CDR3 consists of 15 residues. The germline CDR1 and CDR2 sequences are SEHNR and FQNEAQ (reference sequence). The V end was cut by 5 bases, the J end by 3 bases, with 16 bases between.

The rearrangement uses TRBV28 and TRBJ1-1; no clear D gene. From germline, CDR1 is MDHEN and CDR2 SYDVKM. CDR3 length: 12 amino acids. With 7 bases removed from V and 1 base from J, the gap between germline ends came to 7 bases. The CDR3 DNA follows: TGTGCCAGCACCTCCGGGAACACTGAAGCTTTCTTT. It yields the protein CASTSGNTEAFF.

V gene TRBV2 combines with J gene TRBJ1-2; 8 positions agree with TRBD1. The junction had 7 bases not matched to a gene; V was cut back by 7 bases and J by 6 bases. Germline lookup yields CDR1 SNHLY and CDR2 FYNNEI. This CDR3 spans 13 amino acids. The CDR3 reads CASNTDRGDGYTF. The CDR3 DNA sequence: TGTGCCAGCAATACCGACAGGGGTGATGGCTACACCTTC.

This chain uses TRBV28 with TRBJ2-3, with 14 bases that match TRBD2. J lost 0 bases, V lost 5 bases, and 13 bases had no gene match. There are 20 residues in the CDR3. Germline V gene data show CDR1 as MDHEN and CDR2 as SYDVKM. The CDR3 here is CASSLTGLAGEWTSTDTQYF. CDR3 sequence (DNA): TGTGCCAGCAGTCTGACGGGACTAGCGGGGGAGTGGACTAGCACAGATACGCAGTATTTT. Looking up the rest from reference TRBV28 and TRBJ2-3 gives the full variable domain: DVKVTQSSRYLVKRTGEKVFLECVQDMDHENMFWYRQDPGLGLRLIYFSYDVKMKEKGDIPEGYSVSREKKERFSLILESASTNQTSMYLCASSLTGLAGEWTSTDTQYFGPGTRLTVL.

The rearrangement uses TRBV19 and TRBJ1-4, with D uncertain. Germline assignment: CDR1 LNHDA and CDR2 SQIVND (reference sequence). This CDR3 has 11 residues. V was trimmed by 9 bases and J by 5 bases, leaving 7 bases between them. The CDR3 region has the DNA TGTGCCAGCGAACAGAATGAAAAACTGTTTTTT. Encoded protein: CASEQNEKLFF.

This clone was recorded only once. The rearrangement links TRBV7-8 to TRBJ2-1, with 8 bases aligning to TRBD1. The V gene's germline CDR1 is SGHVS and CDR2 FQNEAQ. J lost 4 bases, V lost 5 bases, and 7 bases had no gene match. The CDR3 is made up of 15 amino acids. CDR3: CASSHDRGSYNEQFF. In DNA, the CDR3 is TGTGCCAGCAGCCACGACAGGGGATCGTACAATGAGCAGTTCTTC.

As to this clone: One junction end does not reproduce the germline sequence, and a read error may be involved. The V call is TRBV7-7, the J call TRBJ2-7; D remains ambiguous. CDR1 SSHAT and CDR2 FNYEAQ come from the germline V gene (reference sequence). The CDR3 is 13 residues long. The CDR3 here is CASSLGELYEQYF. The CDR3 region has the DNA TGTGCTAGCAGCTTAGGCGAACTCTACGAGCAGTACTTC.

This chain links TRBV6-5 with TRBJ1-2; D gene ambiguous. This CDR3 contains 13 residues. Germline V CDR1 and CDR2: MNHEY, SVGAGI. Trimming took off 5 bases at V and 1 base at J, with 8 bases between the two ends. In DNA, the CDR3 is TGTGCCAGCAGTCTCAGTCGTAACTATGGCTACACCTTC. Its protein product is CASSLSRNYGYTF.

The rearrangement uses TRBV27 and TRBJ2-2, with D possibly being TRBD2 (5 bases). The CDR3 is 16 amino acids. V was pared by 4 bases and J by 0 bases, with 12 bases between. Germline V gene sequence: CDR1 MNHEY, CDR2 SMNVEV (reference sequence). The CDR3 region has the DNA TGTGCCAGCAGTTCGTGGACTGGAGCGAACACCGGGGAGCTGTTTTTT. Translating gives CASSSWTGANTGELFF.

The genes are TRBV10-2 and TRBJ1-6, with no clear D. The ends were cut back, 0 bases at V and 10 bases at J, with 10 bases in the middle. There are 14 residues in the CDR3. Germline V gene data show CDR1 as WSHSY and CDR2 as SAAADI. This CDR3 is CASSESGGSSPLHF. In nucleotides, the CDR3 is TGCGCCAGCAGTGAGTCTGGTGGGAGCTCACCCCTCCACTTT.

The rearrangement links TRBV7-9 to TRBJ1-6; 8 bases are shared with TRBD1. The CDR3 sequence is 22 residues long. The V gene end was trimmed by 5 bases and the J gene end by 0 bases; junction bases not matched to a gene: 21. Looked up from germline, CDR1 is SEHNR and CDR2 is FQNEAQ (reference sequence). CDR3 DNA: TGTGCCAGCAGCAGGGGACAGGAGCCTAAGGAGAGGTTTAACTCCTATAATTCACCCCTCCACTTT. It translates to CASSRGQEPKERFNSYNSPLHF.

The chain has TRBV12-5 and TRBJ1-1; unclear D gene. Germline V gene sequence: CDR1 LGHNT, CDR2 FRNRAP. Trimming took off 9 bases at V and 5 bases at J, with 16 bases between the two ends. The CDR3 is 13 amino acids. CDR3 in DNA: TGTGCTAGCCTAAGTTGGGTAGCGACTGAAGCTTTCTTT. This sequence encodes CASLSWVATEAFF.

This clone has only a few counts. The rearrangement joins TRBV12-3 or TRBV12-4 to TRBJ1-1; TRBD1 might be the D (5 bases). Trimming pared 5 bases from V and 1 base from J, leaving 8 bases between. The CDR3 is made up of 13 amino acids. The CDR3 spells CASSHRGNTEAFF. CDR3 bases: TGTGCCAGCAGTCATAGGGGGAACACTGAAGCTTTCTTT.

The chain recombines TRBV6-5 with TRBJ1-2; the D gene is possibly TRBD1 (5 bases). The CDR3 length is 15 residues. From germline, CDR1 is MNHEY and CDR2 SVGAGI. Trimming removed 4 bases from V and 4 bases from J, with 16 bases in between. The CDR3 spells CASSSEPRVSYGYTF. The CDR3 nucleotides are TGTGCCAGCAGTTCCGAACCCAGGGTGTCCTATGGCTACACCTTC.

The V call is TRBV3-1 (or the pseudogene TRBV3-2), the J call TRBJ1-6; D uncertain. The CDR3 has 15 amino acids. V shed 0 bases and J shed 6 bases, with 9 bases lying between them. CDR1 LGHDT and CDR2 YNNKEL come from the germline V gene (reference sequence). DNA of the CDR3: TGTGCCAGCAGCCAAGAGCCGGCGGCTAATTCACCCCTCCACTTT. Protein product: CASSQEPAANSPLHF.

This sequence joins TRBV30 and TRBJ2-6; no definite D call. V lost 1 base and J 0 bases, leaving 7 bases between the germline ends. This CDR3 is built from 15 residues. Germline-derived CDR1 and CDR2 are GTSNPN and SVGIG (reference sequence). This CDR3 is CAWSGASSGANVLTF. In DNA, the CDR3 is TGTGCCTGGAGTGGAGCGAGCTCTGGGGCCAACGTCCTGACTTTC.

V is TRBV3-1 (or the pseudogene TRBV3-2) and J is TRBJ1-2, with TRBD1 as a possible D gene (5 bases). The CDR3 has 14 residues. Per the germline V gene, CDR1 is LGHDT and CDR2 is YNNKEL (reference sequence). V was clipped by 0 bases and J by 2 bases, with 7 bases between them. CDR3 sequence reads: CASSQEGGNYGYTF. CDR3 nucleotide sequence: TGTGCCAGCAGCCAAGAGGGGGGAAACTATGGCTACACCTTC.